This T cell receptor beta chain is from a study of graft-versus-host responses after intestinal transplantation. There are 11 residues in the CDR3. From germline, CDR1 is SGHAT and CDR2 FQNNGV. Trimming shortened V by 2 bases and J by 5 bases, and 3 bases separated the two germline ends. TCRdb's table, derived via immunoSEQ multiplex PCR, lists solely in-frame clones and lacks some. The data show tens of thousands of clones, about 90% seen once. The clonotype was recovered from a human patient who received an intestinal transplant, so some T cells may come from the graft donor. The rearrangement uses TRBV11-2 and TRBJ2-5; no clear D. Sequencing was performed on PBMCs, taken approximately 97 weeks after intestinal transplant. CDR3 sequence (DNA): TGTGCCAGCAGCTTACCCGAGACCCAGTACTTC. It translates to CASSLPETQYF.